Here is one T cell receptor (beta chain) with its context. Its matching antigen is unknown. Data came from immunoSEQ multiplex PCR; TCRdb stores just in-frame clones and leaves some out. The table lists approximately 150,000 clones, 80% to 90% of them singletons. This record comes from a study of radiation and T cells in renal cell carcinoma. Study observations and caveats: From baseline, blood top tumor clonotypes peaked at 2 weeks post-radiation.

Sample time point: blood 4 weeks post-SBRT, at nephrectomy. Indicated treatment: 15 Gy SBRT to primary tumor, nephrectomy 4 weeks later. This renal cell carcinoma was of the clear cell type. CDR1 is MNHEY, CDR2 SMNVEV, per germline (reference sequence). CDR3 length equals 17 residues. The J segment lost 2 bases and the V segment lost 4 bases, leaving 11 bases of the junction unmatched. The source is a woman aged 45-59 years with renal cell carcinoma. The V call is TRBV27, the J call TRBJ2-4, with 7 bases fitting TRBD1. The sequencing here drew on blood, taken from a patient whose treatment included radiotherapy and nephrectomy. DNA for the CDR3: TGTGCCAGCAGTTCATGGGACAGCTTCCTTTCCAAAAACATTCAGTACTTC. Translation gives CASSSWDSFLSKNIQYF.